The clone carrying this T cell receptor (beta chain) came up many times. What it binds is not known. The record originates from a study of T-cell reconstitution after alpha-beta-depleted transplantation in children. Study-wide points: About two months after transplant, alpha-beta T cells reportedly came from several hundred expanded graft clones.

TCRbeta library construction was performed incorporating unique molecular identifiers. TCRdb independently ran MiXCR on the PCR reads; one entry per CDR3 protein. The data contain approximately 630,000 distinct CDR3 sequences, about an eighth of them singletons. The trim removed 6 bases at V and 5 bases at J, leaving 7 bases unmatched. Per germline, CDR1 DFQATT and CDR2 SNEGSKA (reference sequence). The CDR3 has 13 residues. This material consisted of PBMCs, taken before TCRalphabeta/CD19-depleted stem cell transplant. This rearrangement joins TRBV20-1 to TRBJ2-7, with 10 nucleotides matching TRBD2. This sequence originates from a girl under 10 years old with congenital amegakaryocytic thrombocytopenia, due to receive a stem cell transplant. The CDR3 spells CSATGTSDNEQYF. The CDR3 DNA reads as TGCAGTGCCACCGGGACTAGCGATAACGAGCAGTACTTC.